This TCR beta chain was obtained from a study of response to subunit inactivated influenza vaccine. Concerning this clonotype itself: Its antigen is not identified.

Study findings and constraints: The authors suggested that every seasonal influenza vaccination recruits few new T cells.

TCRdb re-called the RT-PCR reads through MiXCR, storing one row per CDR3 protein. The table lists 500,000 to 600,000 distinct CDR3 sequences, about 15% of them singletons. Germline CDR1 reads SGHRS; CDR2 reads YFSETQ. The V and J ends lost 2 bases and 6 bases, in that order; junction bases with no gene match: 16. The CDR3 spans 18 residues. This specimen was CD4+ T cells sorted from PBMCs, taken less than 30 months after vaccination. This rearrangement joins TRBV5-1 to TRBJ1-4, with TRBD1 matching 7 bases. The sequence was obtained from a man between 50 and 75 years old who received an inactivated influenza vaccine. CDR3 sequence: CASSFRSTGDLSDEKLFF. CDR3 nucleotide sequence: TGCGCCAGCAGCTTCAGATCAACAGGGGATTTATCGGATGAAAAACTGTTTTTT.